These 29 T cell receptor beta chains share one sample of origin, sequenced in a study of T-cell memory formation after mild COVID-19. TCRdb re-called the 5' RACE reads with MiXCR, one entry per CDR3 protein. The sample consists of some 300,000 distinct CDR3 sequences, 19% of them appearing once. The sequenced material came from PBMCs or a T cell subset sorted from them (not recorded which). These receptors originate from a man between 18 and 35 years old who had mild COVID-19 (a few samples of this study predate the infection). Cell type and time point are not known.

This chain links TRBV11-2 with TRBJ2-4; possibly TRBD1 for D (6 bases). The CDR3 totals 16 residues. Germline-derived CDR1 and CDR2 are SGHAT and FQNNGV. Deletions cut 1 base from V and 1 base from J, with 11 bases between. The CDR3 here is CASSLGTGSAKNIQYF. CDR3 bases: TGTGCCAGCAGCTTAGGAACAGGGTCTGCCAAAAACATTCAGTACTTC. The full variable domain, in which reference TRBV11-2 and TRBJ2-4 provide the parts outside the CDR3, is EAGVAQSPRYKIIEKRQSVAFWCNPISGHATLYWYQQILGQGPKLLIQFQNNGVVDDSQLPKDRFSAERLKGVDSTLKIQPAKLEDSAVYLCASSLGTGSAKNIQYFGAGTRLSVL.

This clonotype was picked up a small number of times. The chain carries TRBV7-9 and TRBJ2-5; D is ambiguous. The V end lost 3 bases, the J end lost 5 bases, and 7 bases lay between the germline ends. CDR1 and CDR2 from the germline V gene are SEHNR and FQNEAQ (reference sequence). CDR3 length: 12 amino acids. The CDR3 sequence is CASSLLDETQYF. The DNA of the CDR3 is TGTGCCAGCAGCTTGCTTGATGAGACCCAGTACTTC.

The chain couples TRBV2 to TRBJ2-3; a possible D gene is TRBD1 (5 bases). V lost 7 bases and J lost 1, with 18 bases in between. The germline gives CDR1 SNHLY, CDR2 FYNNEI. The CDR3 runs to 16 residues. CDR3 amino acids: CASKKPLSRGTDTQYF. In DNA, the CDR3 is TGTGCCAGCAAAAAACCCCTCAGCAGGGGCACAGATACGCAGTATTTT. Full variable domain (remainder filled in from reference TRBV2 and TRBJ2-3): EPEVTQTPSHQVTQMGQEVILRCVPISNHLYFYWYRQILGQKVEFLVSFYNNEISEKSEIFDDQFSVERPDGSNFTLKIRSTKLEDSAMYFCASKKPLSRGTDTQYFGPGTRLTVL.

This clonotype was recorded many times. The chain has TRBV4-3 and TRBJ1-4, with D possibly being TRBD1 (6 bases). CDR1 and CDR2 (germline): LGHNA, YSLEER. Trimming shortened V by 0 bases and J by 5 bases, and 16 bases separated the two germline ends. The CDR3 sequence is 17 residues long. The CDR3: CASSQETRGQSNEKLFF. The CDR3 region has the DNA TGCGCCAGCAGCCAAGAGACCCGTGGACAGTCAAATGAAAAACTGTTTTTT.

This clonotype was recorded a few times. The CDR3: CASRPSGGAEETQYF. The CDR3 DNA reads as TGTGCCAGCAGACCTAGCGGGGGGGCCGAAGAGACCCAGTACTTC. The chain is built from TRBV5-4 and TRBJ2-5; 12 bases fit TRBD2. CDR1 is SGHNT and CDR2 is YYREEE in the germline V gene (reference sequence). The CDR3 consists of 15 residues. V was pared by 5 bases and J by 3 bases, with 5 bases of the junction left unmatched.

This clonotype has more than one count but fewer than ten. In DNA form, the CDR3 reads TGCGCCAGCAGCCAAGATTGGCGGGGGACTCCCGGCACAGATACGCAGTATTTT. Translation gives CASSQDWRGTPGTDTQYF. V gene TRBV4-3 combines with J gene TRBJ2-3; 7 nucleotides align to TRBD2. Germline V CDR1 and CDR2: LGHNA, YSLEER. J lost 1 base, V lost 0 bases, and 10 bases had no gene match. This CDR3 has 18 residues.

The rearrangement links TRBV12-3 or TRBV12-4 to TRBJ1-2; D may be TRBD1 (5 bases). Between the trimmed V and J ends, which lost 7 bases and 6 bases, there was a span of 18 bases. CDR3 length: 14 residues. CDR3 region: CASNTWGIEDGYTF. The CDR3, as DNA: TGTGCCAGCAATACCTGGGGGATTGAGGATGGCTACACCTTC.

J is TRBJ2-4 and V is TRBV9; a possible D gene is TRBD2 (5 bases). V shed 0 bases and J shed 8 bases, with 9 bases lying between them. CDR1 is SGDLS and CDR2 is YYNGEE in the germline V gene. This CDR3 contains 13 residues. CDR3: CASSVAAGDIQYF. Written as DNA, the CDR3 is TGTGCCAGCAGCGTAGCGGCGGGTGACATTCAGTACTTC.

This clonotype showed up just a few times. The chain uses TRBV2 and TRBJ2-7, with D perhaps matching TRBD2 (6 bases). V lost 7 bases to trimming and J lost 9 bases, with 22 bases between them. Germline lookup yields CDR1 SNHLY and CDR2 FYNNEI. The CDR3 loop spans 14 amino acids. The DNA of the CDR3 is TGTGCCAGCACCCTCGGGCCCCCGGGGGTTGCGCAGTACTTC. Encoded protein: CASTLGPPGVAQYF.

V and J are TRBV15 and TRBJ1-5; D perhaps matches TRBD1 (6 bases). With 0 bases removed from V and 5 bases from J, the gap between germline ends came to 11 bases. The germline V gene encodes CDR1 LNHNV and CDR2 YYDKDF (reference sequence). The CDR3 is made up of 15 amino acids. CDR3 in DNA: TGTGCCACCAGCAGAGATTGGGACAATTATCAGCCCCAGCATTTT. It specifies CATSRDWDNYQPQHF.

The chain couples TRBV9 to TRBJ2-2; 9 positions agree with TRBD1. With V trimmed by 2 bases and J by 4 bases, 3 bases remained unmatched. This CDR3 has 15 amino acids. CDR1 SGDLS and CDR2 YYNGEE come from the germline V gene. CDR3 bases: TGTGCCAGCAGCGTGGGGGACAGGGCCACCGGGGAGCTGTTTTTT. Translation gives CASSVGDRATGELFF.

CDR3 loop: CASSYPTGVSSTGELFF. As DNA, the CDR3 is TGTGCCAGCAGTTACCCGACAGGGGTATCGAGCACCGGGGAGCTGTTTTTT. The rearrangement joins TRBV6-2 or TRBV6-3 to TRBJ2-2, with 8 bases aligning to TRBD1. The V gene end was trimmed by 2 bases and the J gene end by 4 bases; junction bases not matched to a gene: 9. Germline values: CDR1 MNHEY, CDR2 SVGEGT. This CDR3 spans 17 amino acids.

The chain couples TRBV5-6 to TRBJ2-1; 13 bases match TRBD2. The J segment lost 0 bases and the V segment lost 6 bases, leaving 12 bases of the junction unmatched. The CDR3 is made up of 19 amino acids. The germline CDR1 and CDR2 sequences are SGHDT and YYEEEE. CDR3 sequence reads: CASTSPRLAGGSSYNEQFF. The CDR3 DNA reads as TGTGCCAGCACCTCCCCCCGACTAGCGGGGGGTAGCTCCTACAATGAGCAGTTCTTC.

The chain employs TRBV18 and TRBJ2-7, with 7 bases matching TRBD1. Germline V gene data show CDR1 as KGHSH and CDR2 as LQKENI. The V gene end was trimmed by 1 base and the J gene end by 5 bases; junction bases not matched to a gene: 8. This CDR3 contains 15 residues. CDR3 in amino acids: CASSPQAGGQHEQYF. Written as DNA, the CDR3 is TGTGCCAGCTCACCACAGGCAGGGGGACAACACGAGCAGTACTTC.

The rearrangement joins TRBV10-2 to TRBJ1-1; TRBD1 is a possible D gene (5 bases). In germline, CDR1 is WSHSY, CDR2 SAAADI. The length of the CDR3 is 15 residues. V was trimmed by 6 bases and J by 1 base, leaving 15 bases between them. CDR3 sequence (DNA): TGCGCCAGCAGGGTCCCGGGACGGGCGAACACTGAAGCTTTCTTT. Its translation is CASRVPGRANTEAFF.

This clonotype came up a few times. The V call is TRBV5-6, the J call TRBJ2-1; 8 bases are a match to TRBD2. V shed 4 bases, J shed 1 base, and the junction held 7 bases outside the gene matches. This CDR3 region has 16 residues. Per germline, CDR1 SGHDT and CDR2 YYEEEE. Written as DNA, the CDR3 is TGTGCCAGCAGCGTGACGCGGGGGGAATCCTACAATGAGCAGTTCTTC. Its translation is CASSVTRGESYNEQFF.

This rearrangement joins TRBV7-9 to TRBJ1-5; a weak D match, TRBD1 (5 bases). This CDR3 region has 15 residues. Trimming left V 2 bases short and J 7 bases short, with 15 bases between. Germline values: CDR1 SEHNR, CDR2 FQNEAQ (reference sequence). The CDR3 here is CASSLWGQGRQPQHF. The CDR3 DNA reads as TGTGCCAGCAGCTTATGGGGCCAGGGTCGCCAGCCCCAGCATTTT.

This clonotype was found a few times. The genes are TRBV7-2 and TRBJ1-1, with TRBD1 matching 7 bases. The CDR3 contains 14 residues. Germline loops: CDR1 SGHTA, CDR2 FQGNSA. With V trimmed by 5 bases and J by 1 base, 4 bases remained unmatched. CDR3 loop: CASSPDRRNTEAFF. CDR3 nucleotide sequence: TGTGCCAGCAGCCCGGACAGGAGGAACACTGAAGCTTTCTTT.

This chain links TRBV7-8 with TRBJ1-2; D remains unclear. Looked up from germline, CDR1 is SGHVS and CDR2 is FQNEAQ. V lost 5 bases and J 2 bases, leaving 9 bases between the germline ends. The CDR3 totals 13 residues. The DNA for the CDR3 is TGTGCCAGCAGCCCAGCGCGGAACTATGGCTACACCTTC. Its protein is CASSPARNYGYTF.

J is TRBJ2-7 and V is TRBV10-3; 10 nucleotides match TRBD1. Trimming removed 8 bases from V and 5 bases from J; junction bases left unmatched: 6. Germline CDR1 ENHRY, CDR2 SYGVKD. This CDR3 is 13 amino acids long. Here the CDR3 reads CAIRDRGPHEQYF. DNA of the CDR3: TGTGCCATCCGGGACAGGGGCCCCCACGAGCAGTACTTC.

This clonotype was seen at least ten times. V is TRBV20-1 and J is TRBJ2-4; D possibly corresponds to TRBD1 (5 bases). Trimming removed 5 bases at V and 0 bases at J, with 17 bases between. Germline loops: CDR1 DFQATT, CDR2 SNEGSKA (reference sequence). This CDR3 region has 16 residues. The CDR3, as DNA: TGCAGTGCTCCGACGCCAGGGCCTCTAGCCAAAAACATTCAGTACTTC. Its protein product is CSAPTPGPLAKNIQYF.

The chain combines TRBV13 with TRBJ1-1, with D unclear. The V end lost 8 bases, the J end lost 3 bases, and 4 bases lay between the germline ends. Germline CDR1 is PRHDT and CDR2 is FYEKMQ (reference sequence). This CDR3 contains 10 residues. CDR3 protein: CASRHTEAFF. CDR3 sequence (DNA): TGTGCCAGCCGGCACACTGAAGCTTTCTTT.

The chain employs TRBV6-5 and TRBJ2-7, with TRBD1 identical over 8 bases. Germline CDR1 is MNHEY and CDR2 is SVGAGI. V lost 4 bases and J lost 3; bases outside the gene matches: 11. The CDR3 covers 16 residues. The CDR3 spells CASSSRMTGAVYEQYV. CDR3 nucleotides: TGTGCCAGCAGTTCTCGGATGACAGGGGCGGTCTACGAGCAGTACGTC.

The CDR3 protein is CASTHGEFGETQYF. The CDR3 DNA follows: TGTGCCAGCACCCATGGGGAGTTCGGGGAGACCCAGTACTTC. The rearrangement links TRBV12-3 or TRBV12-4 to TRBJ2-5; D is possibly TRBD2 (5 bases). The CDR3 consists of 14 residues. Trimming shortened V by 7 bases and J by 5 bases, and 17 bases separated the two germline ends.

The chain links TRBV4-3 to TRBJ2-3; 8 nucleotides agree with TRBD2. J lost 8 bases, V lost 4 bases, and 17 bases had no gene match. Per the germline V gene, CDR1 is LGHNA and CDR2 is YSLEER. The CDR3 is 17 residues long. The CDR3 DNA reads as TGCGCCAGCAGCCCTCTCCTTTCCGGGGGGGCCGATTCTACGCAGTATTTT. It codes for CASSPLLSGGADSTQYF.

This clonotype was counted only a few times. V gene TRBV4-3 combines with J gene TRBJ2-3, with TRBD2 as a possible D gene (6 bases). Trimming shortened V by 0 bases and J by 3 bases, and 10 bases separated the two germline ends. Germline V gene data show CDR1 as LGHNA and CDR2 as YSLEER. The CDR3 has 15 amino acids. DNA for the CDR3: TGCGCCAGCAGCCAAGATCCTAGCGCGACAGATACGCAGTATTTT. Its protein is CASSQDPSATDTQYF.

The gene calls are TRBV12-3 or TRBV12-4 and TRBJ2-7; D remains ambiguous. CDR3 length: 13 residues. Trimming cost V 7 bases and J 3 bases, with 13 bases left between them. The CDR3 DNA follows: TGTGCCAGCAACACCGACGGAAGCTACGAGCAGTACTTC. Translated: CASNTDGSYEQYF.

The CDR3 sequence: CASTEPGGATDTQYF. In nucleotides, the CDR3 is TGTGCCAGCACCGAACCGGGGGGGGCAACAGATACGCAGTATTTT. The V call is TRBV6-2 or TRBV6-3, the J call TRBJ2-3, with 8 bases that match TRBD2. Germline V gene sequence: CDR1 MNHEY, CDR2 SVGEGT. The CDR3 spans 15 residues. Trimming took 7 bases from V and 3 from J; bases not matched to a gene: 9.

This clonotype was detected only a few times. The chain has TRBV3-1 and TRBJ2-7; 8 bases line up with TRBD1. This CDR3 region has 15 residues. V lost 0 bases to trimming and J lost 2 bases; unmatched junction nucleotides: 3. Germline V gene sequence: CDR1 LGHDT, CDR2 YNNKEL (reference sequence). CDR3 loop: CASSQDGTGTYEQYF. The CDR3 DNA reads TGTGCCAGCAGCCAAGATGGGACAGGAACCTACGAGCAGTACTTC.